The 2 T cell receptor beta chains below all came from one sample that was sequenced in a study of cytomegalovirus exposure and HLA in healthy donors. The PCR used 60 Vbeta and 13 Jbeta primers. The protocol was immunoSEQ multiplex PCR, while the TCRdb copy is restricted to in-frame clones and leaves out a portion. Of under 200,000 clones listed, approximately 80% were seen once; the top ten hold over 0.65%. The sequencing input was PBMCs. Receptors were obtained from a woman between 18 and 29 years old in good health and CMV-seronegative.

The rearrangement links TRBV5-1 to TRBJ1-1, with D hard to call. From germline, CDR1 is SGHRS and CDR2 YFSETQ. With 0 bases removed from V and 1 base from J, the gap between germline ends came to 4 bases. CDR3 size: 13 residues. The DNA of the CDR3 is TGCGCCAGCAGCTTGGACAGGAACACTGAAGCTTTCTTT. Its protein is CASSLDRNTEAFF.

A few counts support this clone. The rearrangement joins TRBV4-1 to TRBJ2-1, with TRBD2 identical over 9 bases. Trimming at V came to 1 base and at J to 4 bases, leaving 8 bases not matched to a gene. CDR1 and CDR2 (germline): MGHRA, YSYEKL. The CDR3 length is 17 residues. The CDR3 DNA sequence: TGCGCCAGCAGCCAAGTATTCAGCGGGAGGCGGTACAATGAGCAGTTCTTC. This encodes CASSQVFSGRRYNEQFF.